This is a list of T cell receptor beta chains from one sample in a study of T cell responses to AZD1222 COVID-19 vaccine. This table comes from immunoSEQ multiplex PCR, and its TCRdb copy is limited to in-frame clones, with some not included. The sample includes about 140,000 clones, approximately 90% of them seen just once. The sequencing here drew on peripheral blood, taken on day 0 of AZD1222 vaccination. The origin of the receptors is an adult in good health. Each CDR3 is given with its conserved first and last residue. The D gene is left open where the match is weak. Some rows mark clone size as missing; the rest say once, few, many or name a class of expanded clone.

TRBJ1-2	-	-	TRBV10-2	TGCGCCAGCAATGTAGGACCTGCTTATGGCTACACCTTC	CASNVGPAYGYTF
TRBJ2-1	TRBD2	-	TRBV19	TGTGCCAGTAGTACTGAGACTAGCGATGGATACAATGAGCAGTTCTTC	CASSTETSDGYNEQFF
TRBJ1-1	-	-	TRBV3-1/TRBV3-2	TGTGCCAGCAGCCAAGATACAGTTAGGGGAGCTTTCTTT	CASSQDTVRGAFF
TRBJ2-7	-	-	TRBV18	TGTGCCAGCTCACCACGGACAGTTAGCTCCTACGAGCAGTACTTC	CASSPRTVSSYEQYF
TRBJ2-3	-	-	TRBV5-1	TGCGCCAGCAGCTCGGAGAGGGGGGGAGATACGCAGTATTTT	CASSSERGGDTQYF
TRBJ1-2	TRBD1	-	TRBV12-3/TRBV12-4	TGTGCCAGCGGCAGGGGGCGGGACTATGGCTACACCTTC	CASGRGRDYGYTF
TRBJ2-7	-	-	TRBV5-4	TGTGCCAGCAGCTGGGGGCCTAGCGGAAGTTCCTACGAGCAGTACTTC	CASSWGPSGSSYEQYF
TRBJ1-4	-	-	TRBV3-1/TRBV3-2	TGTGCCAGCAGCCAATCGGGGGCGTCGACTAATGAAAAACTGTTTTTT	CASSQSGASTNEKLFF
TRBJ1-1	TRBD1	-	TRBV6-5	TGTGCCAGCAGTTTAAGGACAGGGCCGGCTTTCTTT	CASSLRTGPAFF
TRBJ2-1	-	-	TRBV6-5	TGTGCCAGCAGTAGGGGGTCCTACAATGAGCAGTTCTTC	CASSRGSYNEQFF
TRBJ1-2	-	-	TRBV6-5	TGTGCCAGCAGTTATAGGCAGGGCTATGGCTACACCTTC	CASSYRQGYGYTF
TRBJ1-4	TRBD1	-	TRBV4-1	TGCGCCAGCAGCCAAGAAGACCGCCTTGGACAGGATCTTAATGAAAAACTGTTTTTT	CASSQEDRLGQDLNEKLFF
TRBJ1-2	-	-	TRBV5-1	TGCGCCAGCAGCCCAGGGGATGGCTACACCTTC	CASSPGDGYTF
TRBJ2-2	-	-	TRBV6-5	TGTGCCAGCAGTTCACTGGGCGGGGAGCTGTTTTTT	CASSSLGGELFF
TRBJ2-6	-	-	TRBV7-2	TGTGCCAGCAGCTTGGGCGGGACAGCTGGGGCCAACGTCCTGACTTTC	CASSLGGTAGANVLTF
TRBJ1-1	-	-	TRBV30	TGTGCCTGGAGTGTACCCGTGGGTCCGGGACATCTGTTCGGCACTGAAGCTTTCTTT	CAWSVPVGPGHLFGTEAFF
TRBJ2-3	-	-	TRBV6-1	TGTGCCAGCAGTGAGGGGACAGATACGCAGTATTTT	CASSEGTDTQYF
TRBJ1-2	-	-	TRBV12-3/TRBV12-4	TGTGCCAGCAGGAGTGGGGGCTATGGCTACACCTTC	CASRSGGYGYTF
TRBJ2-5	-	-	TRBV24-1	TGTGCCACCAGTGCCATTGGCAGACAAGAGACCCAGTACTTC	CATSAIGRQETQYF
TRBJ1-1	TRBD1	once	TRBV6-5	TGTGCCAGCAGCTGGGACAGGAGGAACACTGAAGCTTTCTTT	CASSWDRRNTEAFF
TRBJ1-6	-	-	TRBV30	TGTGCCTGGAAAGCGCCGTTGGGTTCACCCCTCCACTTT	CAWKAPLGSPLHF
TRBJ1-1	-	-	TRBV2	TGTGCCAGCAGCCTTTGGAGGAGGGGGACTGAAGCTTTCTTT	CASSLWRRGTEAFF
TRBJ2-7	TRBD1	-	TRBV18	TGTGCCAGCTCGCCCCCGGGACAGAGAACCTACGAGCAGTACTTC	CASSPPGQRTYEQYF
TRBJ1-5	-	-	TRBV9	TGTGCCAGCAGCGTAGATGAGGGGAGCAATCAGCCCCAGCATTTT	CASSVDEGSNQPQHF
TRBJ2-2	-	-	TRBV5-1	TGCGCCAGCAGCGGTGCATTAGTCACCGGGGAGCTGTTTTTT	CASSGALVTGELFF
TRBJ2-3	TRBD2	-	TRBV30	TGTGCCTGGAGTGACGGGACTAGCGGGGCCCTAACCGATACGCAGTATTTT	CAWSDGTSGALTDTQYF
TRBJ1-5	TRBD1	-	TRBV5-6	TGTGCCAGCAGCCTGACAGGGTCTAATCAGCCCCAGCATTTT	CASSLTGSNQPQHF
TRBJ2-3	-	-	TRBV6-1	TGTGCCAGCAGTGAAGGGGTAGCTACAGATACGCAGTATTTT	CASSEGVATDTQYF
TRBJ2-2	TRBD2	few	TRBV24-1	TGTGCCACCAGTGATTTCGGAGCGGGGAAAACCGGGGAGCTGTTTTTT	CATSDFGAGKTGELFF
TRBJ1-5	-	-	TRBV29-1	TGCAGCGTTCCCGGGACGGAGAGCAATCAGCCCCAGCATTTT	CSVPGTESNQPQHF
TRBJ1-5	TRBD1	-	TRBV2	TGTGCCAGCTCAACAGGGGGCCCACTTCAGCCCCAGCATTTT	CASSTGGPLQPQHF
TRBJ1-2	TRBD1	-	TRBV6-5	TGTGCCAGCAGTAAACAGGGGCCCGCCTATGGCTACACCTTC	CASSKQGPAYGYTF
TRBJ1-3	TRBD1	once	TRBV5-1	TGCGCCAGCAGCTTGGGAAAAACAGGGGGCATGGGAAACACCATATATTTT	CASSLGKTGGMGNTIYF
TRBJ1-1	-	-	TRBV4-2	TGTGCCAGCAGCCAAGAGGGGGGGCGAGGAGACACTGAAGCTTTCTTT	CASSQEGGRGDTEAFF
TRBJ1-6	-	-	TRBV30	TGTGCCTGGGGAGCAGGGGTACGGTCACCCCTCCACTTT	CAWGAGVRSPLHF
TRBJ1-5	-	-	TRBV30	TGTGCCTGGAGTGCCTCGTATAGCAATCAGCCCCAGCATTTT	CAWSASYSNQPQHF
TRBJ1-6	-	-	TRBV9	TGTGCCAGCAGCGTAGGAGAAGGGCCAGGGTCACCCCTCCACTTT	CASSVGEGPGSPLHF
TRBJ1-2	-	once	TRBV5-6	TGTGCCAGCAGCTTGTACGCAGTGGGCTATGGCTACACCTTC	CASSLYAVGYGYTF
TRBJ2-7	-	-	TRBV28	TGTGCCAGCAGGATGCCCGGGTCCTACGAGCAGTACTTC	CASRMPGSYEQYF
TRBJ2-7	-	once	TRBV21-1	TGTGCCAGCAGCAAAGGCTATCGGACAGGCGAAAGCTCCTACGAGCAGTACTTC	CASSKGYRTGESSYEQYF
TRBJ1-2	-	-	TRBV6-5	TGTGCCAGCAGTCGAGGCCCTAACTATGGCTACACCTTC	CASSRGPNYGYTF
TRBJ2-7	TRBD2	-	TRBV19	TGTGCCAGTAGTATCTCCGGGAGGCCATACGAGCAGTACTTC	CASSISGRPYEQYF
TRBJ2-5	TRBD2	-	TRBV7-2	TGTGCCAGCAGCTTAGGACTAGCGGGGGGCAGGGAGACCCAGTACTTC	CASSLGLAGGRETQYF
TRBJ1-1	-	once	TRBV6-5	TGTGCCAGCAGTACAAAGATTCGGGGAACCACTGAAGCTTTCTTT	CASSTKIRGTTEAFF
TRBJ1-2	-	-	TRBV9	TGTGCCAGCAGCGTAGGACAGGAGTATGGCTACACCTTC	CASSVGQEYGYTF
TRBJ2-7	TRBD2	-	TRBV19	TGTGCCAGTAGTATAACTAGCGGGAGAAACGAGCAGTACTTC	CASSITSGRNEQYF
TRBJ2-3	-	-	TRBV4-1	TGCGCCAGCAGCCAAGGGGGTATGAGCACAGATACGCAGTATTTT	CASSQGGMSTDTQYF
TRBJ1-1	TRBD1	-	TRBV4-1	TGCGCCAGCAGCCAAGATCCCTTTTCCGACAGGGGACGGTCTGAAGCTTTCTTT	CASSQDPFSDRGRSEAFF
TRBJ1-3	-	once	TRBV6-6	TGTGCCAGCAGTCTCAACTCAGGGGTTCACACTGGAAACACCATATATTTT	CASSLNSGVHTGNTIYF
TRBJ1-2	-	-	TRBV5-6	TGTGCCAGCAGTAGGGATTTTGAAAGCTATGGCTACACCTTC	CASSRDFESYGYTF
TRBJ1-2	TRBD1	-	TRBV3-1/TRBV3-2	TGTGCCAGCAGCCACTCGACAGGGGTTGACTATGGCTACACCTTC	CASSHSTGVDYGYTF